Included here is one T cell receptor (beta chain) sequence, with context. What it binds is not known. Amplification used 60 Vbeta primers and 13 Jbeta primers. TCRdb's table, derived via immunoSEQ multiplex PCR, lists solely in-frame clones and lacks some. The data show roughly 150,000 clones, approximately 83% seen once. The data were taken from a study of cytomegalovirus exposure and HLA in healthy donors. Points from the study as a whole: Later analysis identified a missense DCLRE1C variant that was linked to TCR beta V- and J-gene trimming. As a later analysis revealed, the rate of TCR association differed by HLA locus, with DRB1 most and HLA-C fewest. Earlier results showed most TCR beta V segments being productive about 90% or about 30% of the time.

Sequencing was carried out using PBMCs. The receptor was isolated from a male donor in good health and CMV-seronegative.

CDR3 bases: TGCAGCGCGCGACAGGGGGCAGGCTATGGCTACACCTTC. Its protein product is CSARQGAGYGYTF. This chain links TRBV29-1 with TRBJ1-2; the match to TRBD1 covers 10 bases. V lost 7 bases and J lost 4; bases outside the gene matches: 6. CDR1 and CDR2 from the germline V gene are SQVTM and ANQGSEA. The CDR3 spans 13 residues.